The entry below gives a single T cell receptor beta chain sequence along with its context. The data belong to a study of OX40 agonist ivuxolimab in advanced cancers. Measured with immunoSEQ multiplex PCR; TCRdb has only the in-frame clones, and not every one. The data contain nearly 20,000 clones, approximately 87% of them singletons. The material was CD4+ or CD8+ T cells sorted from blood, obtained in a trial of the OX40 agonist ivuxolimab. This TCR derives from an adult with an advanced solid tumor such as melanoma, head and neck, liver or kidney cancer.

The DNA of the CDR3 is TGTGCCAGCAGACGGGACAGCTCCTACGAGCAGTACTTC. Translation gives CASRRDSSYEQYF. The chain has TRBV7-9 and TRBJ2-5; 7 nucleotides agree with TRBD1. The J call may not be correct, given that the DNA end is closer to TRBJ2-7. The CDR3 contains 13 residues. From germline, CDR1 is SEHNR and CDR2 FQNEAQ (reference sequence).